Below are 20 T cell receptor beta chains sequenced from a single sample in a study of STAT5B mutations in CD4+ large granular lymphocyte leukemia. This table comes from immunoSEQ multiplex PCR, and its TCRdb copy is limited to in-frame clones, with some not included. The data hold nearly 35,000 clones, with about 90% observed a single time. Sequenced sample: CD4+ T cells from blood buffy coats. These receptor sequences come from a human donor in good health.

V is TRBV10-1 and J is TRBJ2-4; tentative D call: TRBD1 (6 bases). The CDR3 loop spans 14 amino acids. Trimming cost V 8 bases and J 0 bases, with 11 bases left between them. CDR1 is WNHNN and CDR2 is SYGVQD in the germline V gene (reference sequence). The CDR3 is CASGYRVAKNIQYF. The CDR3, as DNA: TGCGCCAGCGGATACAGGGTAGCCAAAAACATTCAGTACTTC.

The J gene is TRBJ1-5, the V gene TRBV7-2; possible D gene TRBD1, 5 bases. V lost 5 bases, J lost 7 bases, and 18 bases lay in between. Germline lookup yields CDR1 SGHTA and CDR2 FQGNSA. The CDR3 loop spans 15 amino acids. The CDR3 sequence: CASSDLGGGGQPQHF. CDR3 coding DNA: TGTGCCAGCAGCGACCTGGGTGGGGGGGGACAGCCCCAGCATTTT.

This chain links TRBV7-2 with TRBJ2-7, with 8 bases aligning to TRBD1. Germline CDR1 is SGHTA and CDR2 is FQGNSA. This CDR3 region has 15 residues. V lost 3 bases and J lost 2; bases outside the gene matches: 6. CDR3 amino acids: CASSFGQDRAYEQYF. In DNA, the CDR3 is TGTGCCAGCAGCTTCGGCCAGGACAGGGCCTACGAGCAGTACTTC.

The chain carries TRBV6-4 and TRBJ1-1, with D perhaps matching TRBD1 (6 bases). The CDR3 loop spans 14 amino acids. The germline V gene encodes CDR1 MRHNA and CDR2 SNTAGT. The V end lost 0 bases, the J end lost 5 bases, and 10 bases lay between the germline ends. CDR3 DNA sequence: TGTGCCAGCAGTGACTCGTCCAGGGGAACTGAAGCTTTCTTT. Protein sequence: CASSDSSRGTEAFF.

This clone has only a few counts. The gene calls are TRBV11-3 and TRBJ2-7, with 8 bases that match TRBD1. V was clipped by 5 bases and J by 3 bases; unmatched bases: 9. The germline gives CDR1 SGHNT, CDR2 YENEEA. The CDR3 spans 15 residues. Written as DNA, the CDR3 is TGTGCCAGCAGCGACCGACAGGGGTTTGGCTACGAGCAGTACTTC. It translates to CASSDRQGFGYEQYF. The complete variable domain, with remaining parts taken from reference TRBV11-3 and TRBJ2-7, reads EAGVVQSPRYKIIEKKQPVAFWCNPISGHNTLYWYLQNLGQGPELLIRYENEEAVDDSQLPKDRFSAERLKGVDSTLKIQPAELGDSAVYLCASSDRQGFGYEQYFGPGTRLTVT.

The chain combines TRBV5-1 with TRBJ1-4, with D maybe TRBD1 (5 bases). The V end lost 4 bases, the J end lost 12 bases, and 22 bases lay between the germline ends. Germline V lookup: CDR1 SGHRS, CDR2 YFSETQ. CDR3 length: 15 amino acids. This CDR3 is CASSLGAPGPGELFF. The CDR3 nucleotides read TGCGCCAGCAGCCTCGGGGCGCCGGGTCCGGGGGAACTGTTTTTT.

CDR3 protein: CASSEPFQGGGQPQHF. The CDR3 bases are TGTGCCAGCAGTGAACCATTCCAGGGCGGAGGTCAGCCCCAGCATTTT. The gene calls are TRBV28 and TRBJ1-5; maybe TRBD1 (5 bases). Germline V gene sequence: CDR1 MDHEN, CDR2 SYDVKM. Between the trimmed V and J ends, which lost 5 bases and 6 bases, there was a span of 20 bases. The CDR3 totals 16 residues. Full variable domain (missing parts from reference TRBV28 and TRBJ1-5): DVKVTQSSRYLVKRTGEKVFLECVQDMDHENMFWYRQDPGLGLRLIYFSYDVKMKEKGDIPEGYSVSREKKERFSLILESASTNQTSMYLCASSEPFQGGGQPQHFGDGTRLSIL.

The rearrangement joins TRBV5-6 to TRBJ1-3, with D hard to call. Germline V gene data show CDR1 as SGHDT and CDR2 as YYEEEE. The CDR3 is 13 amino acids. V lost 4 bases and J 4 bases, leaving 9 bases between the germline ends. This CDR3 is CASSPSSGNTIYF. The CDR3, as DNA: TGTGCCAGCAGCCCCAGTTCCGGAAACACCATATATTTT.

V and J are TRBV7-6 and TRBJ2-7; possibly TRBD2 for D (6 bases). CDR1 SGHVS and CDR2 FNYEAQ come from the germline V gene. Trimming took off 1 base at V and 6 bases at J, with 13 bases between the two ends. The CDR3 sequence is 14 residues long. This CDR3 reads CASSLGGLAAEQYF. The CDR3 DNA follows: TGTGCCAGCAGCTTAGGGGGGTTAGCGGCCGAGCAGTACTTC.

This CDR3 reads CASSFRQGESDTQYF. CDR3 bases: TGTGCCAGCAGCTTCAGACAGGGAGAGTCAGATACGCAGTATTTT. V is TRBV7-8 and J is TRBJ2-3; 7 bases match TRBD1. This CDR3 contains 15 residues. The V segment lost 3 bases and the J segment 4 bases; nucleotides outside the gene matches: 7. Germline V lookup: CDR1 SGHVS, CDR2 FQNEAQ.

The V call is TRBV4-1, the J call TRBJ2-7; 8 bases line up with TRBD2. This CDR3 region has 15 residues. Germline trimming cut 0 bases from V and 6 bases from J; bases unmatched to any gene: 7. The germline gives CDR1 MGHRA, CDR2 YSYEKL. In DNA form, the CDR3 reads TGCGCCAGCAGCCAAGAGCCCGGGAGGGCCTCCGAGCAGTACTTC. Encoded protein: CASSQEPGRASEQYF.

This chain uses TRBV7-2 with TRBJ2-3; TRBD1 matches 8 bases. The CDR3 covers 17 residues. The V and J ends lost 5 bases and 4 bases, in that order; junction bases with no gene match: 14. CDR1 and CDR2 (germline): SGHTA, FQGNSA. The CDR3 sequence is CASSKDTGTGASDTQYF. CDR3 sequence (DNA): TGTGCCAGCAGCAAGGACACCGGGACAGGAGCTTCAGATACGCAGTATTTT.

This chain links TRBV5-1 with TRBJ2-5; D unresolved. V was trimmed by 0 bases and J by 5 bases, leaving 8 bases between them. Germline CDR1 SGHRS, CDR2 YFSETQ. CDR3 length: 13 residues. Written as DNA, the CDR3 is TGCGCCAGCAGCTTGGATCTATATGAGACCCAGTACTTC. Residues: CASSLDLYETQYF.

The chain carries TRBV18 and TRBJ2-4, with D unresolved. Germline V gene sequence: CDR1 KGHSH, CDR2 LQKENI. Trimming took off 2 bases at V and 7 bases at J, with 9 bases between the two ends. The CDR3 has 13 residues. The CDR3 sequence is CASSPVSGNIQYF. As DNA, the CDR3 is TGTGCCAGCTCACCAGTGAGTGGGAACATTCAGTACTTC.

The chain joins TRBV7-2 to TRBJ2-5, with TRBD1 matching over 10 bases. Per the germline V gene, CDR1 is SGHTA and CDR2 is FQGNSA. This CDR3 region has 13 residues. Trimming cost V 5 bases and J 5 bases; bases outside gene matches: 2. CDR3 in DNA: TGTGCCAGCAGCCAGGGACAGGGGGAGACCCAGTACTTC. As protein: CASSQGQGETQYF.

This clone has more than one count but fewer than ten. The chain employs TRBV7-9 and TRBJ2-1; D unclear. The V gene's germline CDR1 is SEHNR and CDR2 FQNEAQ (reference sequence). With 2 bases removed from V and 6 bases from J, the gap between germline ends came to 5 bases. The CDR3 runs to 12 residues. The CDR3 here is CASSLQANEQFF. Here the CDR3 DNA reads TGTGCCAGCAGCTTACAGGCCAATGAGCAGTTCTTC. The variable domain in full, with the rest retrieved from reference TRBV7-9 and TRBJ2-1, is DTGVSQNPRHKITKRGQNVTFRCDPISEHNRLYWYRQTLGQGPEFLTYFQNEAQLEKSRLLSDRFSAERPKGSFSTLEIQRTEQGDSAMYLCASSLQANEQFFGPGTRLTVL.

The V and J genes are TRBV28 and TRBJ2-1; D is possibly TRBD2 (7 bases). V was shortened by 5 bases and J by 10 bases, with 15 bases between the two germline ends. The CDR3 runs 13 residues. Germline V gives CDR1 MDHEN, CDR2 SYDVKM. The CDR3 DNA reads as TGTGCCAGCAGTCAAGGGGGGGCAGCGGAGCAGTTCTTC. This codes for CASSQGGAAEQFF.

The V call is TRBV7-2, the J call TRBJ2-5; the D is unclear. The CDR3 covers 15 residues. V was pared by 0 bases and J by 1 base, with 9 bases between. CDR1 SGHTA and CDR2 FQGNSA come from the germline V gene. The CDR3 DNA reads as TGTGCCAGCAGCTTAGCGGGTACACGCCAAGAGACCCAGTACTTC. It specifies CASSLAGTRQETQYF. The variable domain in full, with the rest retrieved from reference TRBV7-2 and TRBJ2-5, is GAGVSQSPSNKVTEKGKDVELRCDPISGHTALYWYRQSLGQGLEFLIYFQGNSAPDKSGLPSDRFSAERTGGSVSTLTIQRTQQEDSAVYLCASSLAGTRQETQYFGPGTRLLVL.

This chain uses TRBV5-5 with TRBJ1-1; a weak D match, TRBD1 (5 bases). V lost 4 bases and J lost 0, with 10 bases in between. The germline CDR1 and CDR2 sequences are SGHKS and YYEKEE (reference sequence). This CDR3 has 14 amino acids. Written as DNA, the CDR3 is TGTGCCAGCAGCCTGACAGCCATGAACACTGAAGCTTTCTTT. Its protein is CASSLTAMNTEAFF.

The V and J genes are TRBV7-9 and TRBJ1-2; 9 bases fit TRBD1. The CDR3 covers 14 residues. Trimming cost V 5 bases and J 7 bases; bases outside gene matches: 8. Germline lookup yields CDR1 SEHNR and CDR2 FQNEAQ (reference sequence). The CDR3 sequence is CASSRLTGGSGYTF. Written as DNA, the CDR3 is TGTGCCAGCAGCCGTCTTACAGGGGGCTCTGGCTACACCTTC.